These T cell receptor beta chains were read from a single sample in a study of spatial heterogeneity in lung cancer. TCRdb redid the calling of the 5' RACE reads with MiXCR, one entry per CDR3 protein. Of fewer than 45,000 distinct CDR3 sequences listed, almost 7% are singletons. The specimen comprised PBMCs, sampled at surgery. The receptor source for this set is a female donor with early-stage non-small cell lung cancer. Both conserved end residues are part of each CDR3. Each record gives: J gene, clone size, D gene, V gene, CDR3 DNA, CDR3 protein. A D gene is named only where the DNA matches it firmly. Clone size is stated in some rows and not others, as once, few, many or a class when expanded.

J gene: TRBJ2-5; clone size: many; D gene: NA; V gene: TRBV7-2; CDR3 DNA: TGTGCCAGCAGCCCCTACAGGGAAAAAGAGACCCAGTACTTC; CDR3 protein: CASSPYREKETQYF
J gene: TRBJ1-1; clone size: few; D gene: TRBD1; V gene: TRBV28; CDR3 DNA: TGTGCCAGCAGCATTAAGGGGGCAGAAGGTTTCTTT; CDR3 protein: CASSIKGAEGFF
J gene: TRBJ2-1; clone size: NA; D gene: NA; V gene: TRBV7-9; CDR3 DNA: TGTGCCAGCAGCCCCGACCTTTACAATGAGCAGTTCTTC; CDR3 protein: CASSPDLYNEQFF
J gene: TRBJ2-1; clone size: many; D gene: NA; V gene: TRBV3-1; CDR3 DNA: TGTGCCAGCAGCCCGGGACTCTCTAGCTCCTACAATGAGCAGTTCTTC; CDR3 protein: CASSPGLSSSYNEQFF
J gene: TRBJ2-7; clone size: many; D gene: TRBD1; V gene: TRBV5-5; CDR3 DNA: TGTGCCAGCAGCGTGGGACAGGGAGGAAAGCAGTACTTC; CDR3 protein: CASSVGQGGKQYF
J gene: TRBJ2-1; clone size: many; D gene: NA; V gene: TRBV6-2/TRBV6-3; CDR3 DNA: TGTGCCAGCAGTCCACGGGGGTTCCCTCGGAATGAGCAGTTCTTC; CDR3 protein: CASSPRGFPRNEQFF
J gene: TRBJ1-3; clone size: many; D gene: NA; V gene: TRBV5-1; CDR3 DNA: TGCGCCAGCAGCCCGAACACAGGGTCCTCTGGAAACACCATATATTTT; CDR3 protein: CASSPNTGSSGNTIYF
J gene: TRBJ1-2; clone size: many; D gene: TRBD1; V gene: TRBV18; CDR3 DNA: TGTGCCAGCTCACCCCCGACAGGGGAAGGCTACACCTTC; CDR3 protein: CASSPPTGEGYTF
J gene: TRBJ1-1; clone size: many; D gene: NA; V gene: TRBV6-5; CDR3 DNA: TGTGCCAGCAGGAAAACAGGGAACACTGAAGCTTTCTTT; CDR3 protein: CASRKTGNTEAFF
J gene: TRBJ2-1; clone size: few; D gene: NA; V gene: TRBV25-1; CDR3 DNA: TGTGCCAGCAGTGAATCAGGTAGGGGCTACAATGAGCAGTTCTTC; CDR3 protein: CASSESGRGYNEQFF
J gene: TRBJ2-1; clone size: many; D gene: NA; V gene: TRBV20-1; CDR3 DNA: TGCAGTGCTAGGTTTACCAGAGACTACAATGAGCAGTTCTTC; CDR3 protein: CSARFTRDYNEQFF
J gene: TRBJ2-2; clone size: many; D gene: TRBD1; V gene: TRBV12-3/TRBV12-4; CDR3 DNA: TGTGCCAGCAGTTCCAGACAGGGGGCGAACACCGGGGAGCTGTTTTTT; CDR3 protein: CASSSRQGANTGELFF
J gene: TRBJ1-2; clone size: many; D gene: TRBD1; V gene: TRBV7-2; CDR3 DNA: TGTGCCAGCAGCTTTGGGGGGACAGGGCCTTTTAACTATGGCTACACCTTC; CDR3 protein: CASSFGGTGPFNYGYTF
J gene: TRBJ2-7; clone size: many; D gene: NA; V gene: TRBV7-2; CDR3 DNA: TGTGCCAGCAGCCCACCCGGGACTCCTAGCTCCTACGAGCAGTACTTC; CDR3 protein: CASSPPGTPSSYEQYF
J gene: TRBJ1-1; clone size: many; D gene: NA; V gene: TRBV3-1; CDR3 DNA: TGTGCCAGCAGCCAACCCCAGAGCAACACTGAAGCTTTCTTT; CDR3 protein: CASSQPQSNTEAFF
J gene: TRBJ2-7; clone size: few; D gene: NA; V gene: TRBV7-6; CDR3 DNA: TGTGCCAGCAGCTTAGCTGGAGGGGAAACCTACGAGCAGTACTTC; CDR3 protein: CASSLAGGETYEQYF
J gene: TRBJ2-3; clone size: few; D gene: NA; V gene: TRBV18; CDR3 DNA: TGTGCCAGCTCACCAACTCAGGCAGATACGCAGTATTTT; CDR3 protein: CASSPTQADTQYF
J gene: TRBJ2-1; clone size: many; D gene: NA; V gene: TRBV7-2; CDR3 DNA: TGTGCCAGCAGCTCATTATCCGGGACAACCTACAATGAGCAGTTCTTC; CDR3 protein: CASSSLSGTTYNEQFF
J gene: TRBJ2-3; clone size: many; D gene: NA; V gene: TRBV19; CDR3 DNA: TGTGCCAGTAGTATAGGCAGTGTCACAGATACGCAGTATTTT; CDR3 protein: CASSIGSVTDTQYF
J gene: TRBJ1-4; clone size: few; D gene: NA; V gene: TRBV18; CDR3 DNA: TGTGCCAGCTCACCGGAAACAGATACTAATGAAAAACTGTTTTTT; CDR3 protein: CASSPETDTNEKLFF
J gene: TRBJ2-3; clone size: NA; D gene: TRBD2; V gene: TRBV12-3/TRBV12-4; CDR3 DNA: TGTGCCAGCAGTCAACGCCCCGGCCTAGCGGACACAGATACGCAGTATTTT; CDR3 protein: CASSQRPGLADTDTQYF
J gene: TRBJ2-5; clone size: many; D gene: NA; V gene: TRBV7-2; CDR3 DNA: TGTGCCAGCAGCTTTTCTCAGGGGCAAGAGACCCAGTACTTC; CDR3 protein: CASSFSQGQETQYF
J gene: TRBJ1-2; clone size: few; D gene: NA; V gene: TRBV20-1; CDR3 DNA: TGCAGTGCTAGACCCCGAGAAACGGTATTGGGCTACACCTTC; CDR3 protein: CSARPRETVLGYTF
J gene: TRBJ2-3; clone size: many; D gene: NA; V gene: TRBV9; CDR3 DNA: TGTGCCAGCAGCGCAGGGGTCCTCGGCCCAGATACGCAGTATTTT; CDR3 protein: CASSAGVLGPDTQYF
J gene: TRBJ1-1; clone size: NA; D gene: NA; V gene: TRBV18; CDR3 DNA: TGTGCCAGCTCACCACAGGAGGTCCAGCAGAACACTGAAGCTTTCTTT; CDR3 protein: CASSPQEVQQNTEAFF
J gene: TRBJ1-2; clone size: many; D gene: NA; V gene: TRBV7-8; CDR3 DNA: TGTGCCAGCAGCTTAGCGCCCAGGCCCTATGGCTACACCTTC; CDR3 protein: CASSLAPRPYGYTF
J gene: TRBJ1-4; clone size: NA; D gene: NA; V gene: TRBV20-1; CDR3 DNA: TGCAGTGCTAGAGATCCCAGGACCGAAAAACTGTTTTTT; CDR3 protein: CSARDPRTEKLFF
J gene: TRBJ2-3; clone size: few; D gene: NA; V gene: TRBV20-1; CDR3 DNA: TGCAGTGCTCTTCGACTAGAAAACACAGATACGCAGTATTTT; CDR3 protein: CSALRLENTDTQYF
J gene: TRBJ2-7; clone size: NA; D gene: NA; V gene: TRBV5-1; CDR3 DNA: TGCGCCAGCAGCGGAGGTAGGGGACCCTACGAGCAGTACTTC; CDR3 protein: CASSGGRGPYEQYF
J gene: TRBJ2-1; clone size: few; D gene: NA; V gene: TRBV7-9; CDR3 DNA: TGTGCCAGCAGCTTCGATACTTATAGTGAGCAGTTCTTC; CDR3 protein: CASSFDTYSEQFF
J gene: TRBJ1-2; clone size: NA; D gene: TRBD1; V gene: TRBV10-2; CDR3 DNA: TGCGCCAGCAGCGATGGGACAGGCGCCTCTTGGGGCTACACCTTC; CDR3 protein: CASSDGTGASWGYTF
J gene: TRBJ1-5; clone size: NA; D gene: NA; V gene: TRBV5-1; CDR3 DNA: TGCGCCAGCAGCTTGTCGGGGAATAGCAATCAGCCCCAGCATTTT; CDR3 protein: CASSLSGNSNQPQHF
J gene: TRBJ2-1; clone size: NA; D gene: NA; V gene: TRBV29-1; CDR3 DNA: TGCAGCGTTGCGGACAGCAGAGTATACAATGAGCAGTTCTTC; CDR3 protein: CSVADSRVYNEQFF
J gene: TRBJ1-6; clone size: many; D gene: NA; V gene: TRBV6-1; CDR3 DNA: TGTGCCAGCTTTGACAGATCTAATTCACCCCTCCACTTT; CDR3 protein: CASFDRSNSPLHF
J gene: TRBJ1-3; clone size: few; D gene: NA; V gene: TRBV12-3/TRBV12-4; CDR3 DNA: TGTGCCAGCAGATCACAGATAAGCTTTGGAAACACCATATATTTT; CDR3 protein: CASRSQISFGNTIYF
J gene: TRBJ1-5; clone size: many; D gene: NA; V gene: TRBV12-3/TRBV12-4; CDR3 DNA: TGTGCCAGCAGGGATAGCAATCAGCCCCAGCATTTT; CDR3 protein: CASRDSNQPQHF
J gene: TRBJ2-7; clone size: many; D gene: TRBD2; V gene: TRBV5-4; CDR3 DNA: TGTGCCAGCAGCCTAGGACTAGCGAACACCTACGAGCAGTACTTC; CDR3 protein: CASSLGLANTYEQYF
J gene: TRBJ1-5; clone size: many; D gene: NA; V gene: TRBV18; CDR3 DNA: TGTGCCAGCTCACCGTACGGGCAGGGTTCGAGCAATCAGCCCCAGCATTTT; CDR3 protein: CASSPYGQGSSNQPQHF
J gene: TRBJ2-5; clone size: many; D gene: TRBD2; V gene: TRBV28; CDR3 DNA: TGTGCCAGCAGTTTGGGGGGGACTGCAACCCAAGAGACCCAGTACTTC; CDR3 protein: CASSLGGTATQETQYF
J gene: TRBJ1-1; clone size: NA; D gene: NA; V gene: TRBV3-1; CDR3 DNA: TGTGCCAGCAGCCCCGCCGGCCACAGAGTGAACACTGAAGCTTTCTTT; CDR3 protein: CASSPAGHRVNTEAFF
J gene: TRBJ1-1; clone size: many; D gene: NA; V gene: TRBV29-1; CDR3 DNA: TGCAGCGTCAAAGACCCAGGGACTGAAGCTTTCTTT; CDR3 protein: CSVKDPGTEAFF
J gene: TRBJ1-4; clone size: NA; D gene: TRBD1; V gene: TRBV2; CDR3 DNA: TGTGCCAGCAGTGCGACAGGGGCAAATGAAAAACTGTTTTTT; CDR3 protein: CASSATGANEKLFF
J gene: TRBJ2-1; clone size: many; D gene: TRBD2; V gene: TRBV6-5; CDR3 DNA: TGTGCCAGCAGTGCCGGACTAGCGGGCGTTGGTGAGCAGTTCTTC; CDR3 protein: CASSAGLAGVGEQFF
J gene: TRBJ2-5; clone size: many; D gene: NA; V gene: TRBV12-3/TRBV12-4; CDR3 DNA: TGTGCCAGCAGTCCGCGCTGGACCCAGTACTTC; CDR3 protein: CASSPRWTQYF